Sequencing of this T cell receptor (beta chain) was carried out in a study of T cell responses to AZD1222 COVID-19 vaccine. Some clones are missing from TCRdb's copy, which holds only in-frame ones; the method was immunoSEQ multiplex PCR. This repertoire shows 150,000 or so clones, roughly 94% found once; its top ten account for just over 5%. Study-level results: Reportedly, close to half of spike-specific TCRs are directed against unmutated variant regions. Spike-spanning, vaccine-associated CD4 TCRs were dominant at 160-218 and 743-854. Every sample of the repertoires postdated the peak T cell response.

This CDR3 is 15 amino acids long. V was clipped by 5 bases and J by 3 bases, with 17 bases between them. CDR1 LGHNA and CDR2 YSLEER come from the germline V gene. This clone occurred a few times. Its antigen is currently unknown. Source: peripheral blood, taken 28 days after the second AZD1222 dose. The V and J genes are TRBV4-3 and TRBJ2-7, with no clear D. This TCR came from an adult who received the AZD1222 COVID-19 vaccine. The DNA of the CDR3 is TGCGCCAGCAGCTCGCAGCCAGGACCGATCTACGAGCAGTACTTC. Protein sequence: CASSSQPGPIYEQYF.